One sample yielded the 27 T cell receptor beta chains listed below, sequenced in a study of shared clonotypes between healthy human individuals. Using immunoSEQ multiplex PCR, the repertoire was profiled, and TCRdb retains in-frame clones only, with some absent. Seen here are about 490,000 clones, 76% observed once, and the top ten hold 13%. Sequenced sample: PBMCs. The receptors come from a woman in her thirties or forties in good health. Some clones in this sample may be carry-over from other donors' samples.

The chain's CDR3 is CASSEGEETQYF. The CDR3 nucleotides read TGTGCCAGCTCGGAAGGGGAAGAGACCCAGTACTTC. The genes are TRBV11-3 and TRBJ2-5; the D gene is possibly TRBD1 (5 bases). The CDR3 contains 12 residues. The germline V and J ends were trimmed by 8 bases and 3 bases, with 10 bases remaining between them. Germline V lookup: CDR1 SGHNT, CDR2 YENEEA. Combining the CDR3 with reference TRBV11-3 and TRBJ2-5 gives the whole variable domain EAGVVQSPRYKIIEKKQPVAFWCNPISGHNTLYWYLQNLGQGPELLIRYENEEAVDDSQLPKDRFSAERLKGVDSTLKIQPAELGDSAVYLCASSEGEETQYFGPGTRLLVL.

The V call is TRBV6-1, the J call TRBJ1-2; a possible D gene is TRBD1 (5 bases). Trimming took 4 bases from V and 4 from J, leaving 10 bases between them. The germline V gene has CDR1 MNHNS and CDR2 SASEGT. The CDR3 extends over 13 amino acids. The CDR3 protein is CASSVGTPYGYTF. In nucleotides, the CDR3 is TGTGCCAGCAGTGTCGGGACTCCCTATGGCTACACCTTC.

This chain joins TRBV15 and TRBJ1-2; TRBD1 matches at 11 bases. There are 15 residues in the CDR3. Germline assignment: CDR1 LNHNV and CDR2 YYDKDF (reference sequence). Trimming at V came to 0 bases and at J to 6 bases, leaving 3 bases not matched to a gene. The CDR3 here is CATSRDRTGGDGYTF. As DNA, the CDR3 is TGTGCCACCAGCAGAGATCGGACAGGGGGCGATGGCTACACCTTC.

This chain connects TRBV7-8 to TRBJ1-1; D is perhaps TRBD1 (6 bases). Per the germline V gene, CDR1 is SGHVS and CDR2 is FQNEAQ. There are 13 residues in the CDR3. Trimming left V 5 bases short and J 8 bases short, with 15 bases between. CDR3 sequence: CASSHLTGQEAFF. For the CDR3, the DNA is TGTGCCAGCAGCCACTTGACAGGACAAGAAGCTTTCTTT.

This sequence joins TRBV15 and TRBJ2-5; D unclear. The CDR3 covers 12 residues. Germline V gene sequence: CDR1 LNHNV, CDR2 YYDKDF (reference sequence). Deletions cut 2 bases from V and 6 bases from J, with 7 bases between. In nucleotides, the CDR3 is TGTGCCACCAGCAGACTCAGTCAGACCCAGTACTTC. Amino acid sequence: CATSRLSQTQYF.

This clone was counted between two and nine times. V is TRBV10-3 and J is TRBJ1-3; no firm D call. Deletions cut 6 bases from V and 0 bases from J, with 6 bases between. CDR1 is ENHRY and CDR2 is SYGVKD in the germline V gene. The CDR3 is 13 residues long. The CDR3 spells CAISGNSGNTIYF. DNA for the CDR3: TGTGCCATCAGCGGAAACTCTGGAAACACCATATATTTT.

This clone was recorded a few times. The V call is TRBV4-3, the J call TRBJ1-1; tentatively, D is TRBD1 (5 bases). This CDR3 is built from 19 residues. Germline CDR1 is LGHNA and CDR2 is YSLEER. V lost 3 bases, J lost 3 bases, and 26 bases lay in between. The CDR3 protein is CASSHQSPTDLAGDTEAFF. The CDR3 DNA sequence: TGCGCCAGCAGCCACCAATCGCCGACAGACTTGGCCGGGGACACTGAAGCTTTCTTT.

The genes are TRBV30 and TRBJ2-7, with 7 bases aligning to TRBD2. J lost 5 bases, V lost 2 bases, and 9 bases had no gene match. Germline CDR1 and CDR2: GTSNPN and SVGIG (reference sequence). The CDR3 extends over 14 amino acids. In DNA, the CDR3 is TGTGCCTGGAGTCTTGGCGGGAGTTTTGACGAGCAGTACTTC. It translates to CAWSLGGSFDEQYF.

V and J are TRBV14 and TRBJ2-7; 7 positions agree with TRBD1. Germline V CDR1 and CDR2: SGHDN, FVKESK. With 4 bases clipped from V and 3 bases from J, the junction kept 6 bases outside the gene matches. This CDR3 has 14 residues. Here the CDR3 DNA reads TGTGCCAGCAGCCCGGGACAGATCTACTACGAGCAGTACTTC. Residues: CASSPGQIYYEQYF.

The chain employs TRBV10-2 and TRBJ1-4; 8 nucleotides agree with TRBD1. This CDR3 spans 15 amino acids. Germline CDR1 is WSHSY and CDR2 is SAAADI. V shed 3 bases and J 7 bases; nucleotides not matched to a gene: 7. CDR3 nucleotides: TGCGCCAGCAGTGAATCCAGGACAGGGTCTGAAAAACTGTTTTTT. Protein product: CASSESRTGSEKLFF.

This clone appeared once. This same CDR3 is encoded by further DNA sequences in the sample. J is TRBJ2-7 and V is TRBV6-5, with TRBD2 identical over 11 bases. Germline V gene data show CDR1 as MNHEY and CDR2 as SVGAGI. CDR3 size: 15 residues. Trimming took 2 bases from V and 0 from J; bases not matched to a gene: 0. The CDR3 nucleotides are TGTGCCAGCAGTTACGGGACTAGCGGCTCCTACGAGCAGTACTTC. This encodes CASSYGTSGSYEQYF.

To note about this clone: One base separates it from a far larger clone, so it is likely a read error. J is TRBJ1-4 and V is TRBV30, with 10 bases matching TRBD1. The V gene's germline CDR1 is GTSNPN and CDR2 SVGIG (reference sequence). The CDR3 extends over 13 amino acids. The CDR3 protein is CARSRDRGEKLFF. The CDR3 DNA follows: TGTGCCCGGAGTAGGGACAGGGGTGAAAAACTGTTTTTT. Full variable domain (missing parts from reference TRBV30 and TRBJ1-4): SQTIHQWPATLVQPVGSPLSLECTVEGTSNPNLYWYRQAAGRGLQLLFYSVGIGQISSEVPQNLSASRPQDRQFILSSKKLLLSDSGFYLCARSRDRGEKLFFGSGTQLSVL.

As for this clone: As the CDR3 is not closed by the conserved phenylalanine or tryptophan, this likely results from a read error. The rearrangement links TRBV5-7 to TRBJ1-1; a weak D match, TRBD1 (6 bases). TRBV5-7 is treated as an ORF (open reading frame) with a function not yet certain. V was trimmed by 0 bases and J by 2 bases, leaving 8 bases between them. The CDR3 contains 14 residues. The CDR3 DNA reads TGTGCCAGCAGCTTGGGTGGGGGCAACACTGAAGCTTTCCTT. This gives the protein CASSLGGGNTEAFL.

This clone appeared many times. The chain employs TRBV18 and TRBJ2-7; 8 nucleotides align to TRBD1. V dropped 1 base and J dropped 0; count of bases not matched to a gene: 5. Germline assignment: CDR1 KGHSH and CDR2 LQKENI. CDR3 length: 16 amino acids. The CDR3 is CASSPLDQGASYEQYF. The DNA for the CDR3 is TGTGCCAGCTCACCACTTGACCAGGGGGCCTCCTACGAGCAGTACTTC. The full variable domain, its missing parts supplied by reference TRBV18 and TRBJ2-7, is NAGVMQNPRHLVRRRGQEARLRCSPMKGHSHVYWYRQLPEEGLKFMVYLQKENIIDESGMPKERFSAEFPKEGPSILRIQQVVRGDSAAYFCASSPLDQGASYEQYFGPGTRLTVT.

In regard to this clone: One junction end disagrees with the germline gene, perhaps due to a read error. The rearrangement uses TRBV27 and TRBJ2-1, with unresolved D. The CDR3 totals 14 residues. From germline, CDR1 is MNHEY and CDR2 SMNVEV (reference sequence). The CDR3 sequence: CASSLSAAGNEQLF. The CDR3, as DNA: TGTGCCAGCAGTTTATCAGCCGCCGGAAATGAGCAGCTCTTC.

V and J are TRBV7-8 and TRBJ2-7, with 7 bases matching TRBD2. CDR1 and CDR2 from the germline V gene are SGHVS and FQNEAQ. The CDR3 spans 14 residues. V shed 2 bases and J 2 bases; nucleotides not matched to a gene: 3. The CDR3 protein is CASSLPGGAYEQYF. The DNA of the CDR3 is TGTGCCAGCAGCTTACCGGGGGGAGCCTACGAGCAGTACTTC. Full variable domain (outside the CDR3, taken from reference TRBV7-8 and TRBJ2-7): GAGVSQSPRYKVAKRGQDVALRCDPISGHVSLFWYQQALGQGPEFLTYFQNEAQLDKSGLPSDRFFAERPEGSVSTLKIQRTQQEDSAVYLCASSLPGGAYEQYFGPGTRLTVT.

This clone has only a few counts. V and J are TRBV28 and TRBJ1-5; 8 bases agree with TRBD1. CDR3 size: 12 residues. Unmatched junction bases numbered 3, after V lost 7 bases and J lost 7 bases. The germline CDR1 and CDR2 sequences are MDHEN and SYDVKM. For the CDR3, the DNA is TGTGCCAGCACCAGGGGGCTGCAGCCCCAGCATTTT. This translates into CASTRGLQPQHF.

V gene TRBV28 combines with J gene TRBJ1-2; the match to TRBD1 covers 7 bases. Germline V gene data show CDR1 as MDHEN and CDR2 as SYDVKM. This CDR3 region has 15 residues. The ends lost 3 bases at V and 4 bases at J; junction bases unmatched: 8. The CDR3 DNA reads TGTGCCAGCAGTTTCCCAGGGGGTTTAATCTATGGCTACACCTTC. Protein sequence: CASSFPGGLIYGYTF.

The chain links TRBV6-1 to TRBJ2-7, with D perhaps matching TRBD1 (5 bases). The germline V gene encodes CDR1 MNHNS and CDR2 SASEGT. The CDR3 length is 15 residues. Trimming took 1 base from V and 5 from J, leaving 15 bases between them. The CDR3 reads CASSEVAGFYNEQYF. The CDR3 DNA reads TGTGCCAGCAGTGAAGTTGCAGGGTTTTACAACGAGCAGTACTTC.

This clone was recorded once. The CDR3 protein is CASSQDGLAGVHEQYF. CDR3 nucleotide sequence: TGCGCCAGCAGCCAAGATGGCCTAGCGGGAGTACACGAGCAGTACTTC. This chain joins TRBV4-1 and TRBJ2-7; 10 bases agree with TRBD2. This CDR3 has 16 residues. V lost 0 bases, J lost 5 bases, and 7 bases stayed unmatched. Germline values: CDR1 MGHRA, CDR2 YSYEKL.

In the case of this clone: One base away lies a much larger clone, so this may be a sequencing read error. The identical CDR3 is also encoded by other nucleotide sequences in the sample. The chain combines TRBV30 with TRBJ2-3, with D unclear. Germline V gives CDR1 GTSNPN, CDR2 SVGIG (reference sequence). This CDR3 contains 14 residues. In DNA, the CDR3 is TGTGCATGGAGTGACCACGGAGAGGTAGATACGCAGTATTTT. Residues: CAWSDHGEVDTQYF. The full variable domain, completed using reference TRBV30 and TRBJ2-3, is SQTIHQWPATLVQPVGSPLSLECTVEGTSNPNLYWYRQAAGRGLQLLFYSVGIGQISSEVPQNLSASRPQDRQFILSSKKLLLSDSGFYLCAWSDHGEVDTQYFGPGTRLTVL.

This chain links TRBV2 with TRBJ2-1, with 9 bases lining up with TRBD2. Per germline, CDR1 SNHLY and CDR2 FYNNEI. This CDR3 region has 17 residues. The junction had 8 bases not matched to a gene; V was cut back by 5 bases and J by 0 bases. CDR3: CASSLREGVSSYNEQFF. CDR3 in DNA: TGTGCCAGCAGTTTGCGGGAGGGCGTAAGCTCCTACAATGAGCAGTTCTTC.

The chain couples TRBV4-1 to TRBJ2-7, with 7 bases that match TRBD1. The CDR3 consists of 15 residues. V shed 2 bases, J shed 12 bases, and the junction held 16 bases outside the gene matches. The germline gives CDR1 MGHRA, CDR2 YSYEKL. The CDR3 sequence is CASSQFTRDRVTVYF. CDR3 DNA: TGCGCCAGCAGCCAATTCACCCGAGACAGGGTAACAGTGTACTTC.

This clone was detected a few times. The gene calls are TRBV6-1 and TRBJ2-7; the match to TRBD2 covers 7 bases. Germline V gene lookup returns CDR1 MNHNS and CDR2 SASEGT. The junction had 7 bases not matched to a gene; V was cut back by 2 bases and J by 6 bases. This CDR3 spans 14 amino acids. The CDR3: CASSELGLRGEQYF. In DNA form, the CDR3 reads TGTGCCAGCAGTGAACTGGGACTAAGGGGCGAGCAGTACTTC.

Notes on this clone: A read error may explain this, as a much larger clone is one base away. V and J are TRBV18 and TRBJ2-5; maybe TRBD1 (5 bases). The CDR3 extends over 11 amino acids. Germline V lookup: CDR1 KGHSH, CDR2 LQKENI. The CDR3 bases are TGTGCCAGCCCACCAGGGGAGACCCAGTACTTC. It specifies CASPPGETQYF.

Regarding this clone: An end of the junction does not agree with germline; a read error may underlie this. V is TRBV2 and J is TRBJ2-7; TRBD1 matches 8 bases. The germline CDR1 and CDR2 sequences are SNHLY and FYNNEI. The CDR3 totals 16 residues. The CDR3 sequence is CAGRGAKTGVDYEQYF. In DNA form, the CDR3 reads TGTGCCGGCAGGGGGGCGAAGACAGGGGTGGATTACGAGCAGTACTTC.

Details on this clone: A much larger clone is a single base away; this may be a read error. The chain carries TRBV6-1 and TRBJ2-5; TRBD2 matches at 8 bases. TRBJ2-7 explains the end of the DNA better; the J call may be wrong. Germline V gives CDR1 MNHNS, CDR2 SASEGT. This CDR3 has 15 amino acids. For the CDR3, the DNA is TGTGCCGGCAGTGAAAGGCTAGCGGGCCCCTACGAGCAGTACTTC. Translation gives CAGSERLAGPYEQYF.